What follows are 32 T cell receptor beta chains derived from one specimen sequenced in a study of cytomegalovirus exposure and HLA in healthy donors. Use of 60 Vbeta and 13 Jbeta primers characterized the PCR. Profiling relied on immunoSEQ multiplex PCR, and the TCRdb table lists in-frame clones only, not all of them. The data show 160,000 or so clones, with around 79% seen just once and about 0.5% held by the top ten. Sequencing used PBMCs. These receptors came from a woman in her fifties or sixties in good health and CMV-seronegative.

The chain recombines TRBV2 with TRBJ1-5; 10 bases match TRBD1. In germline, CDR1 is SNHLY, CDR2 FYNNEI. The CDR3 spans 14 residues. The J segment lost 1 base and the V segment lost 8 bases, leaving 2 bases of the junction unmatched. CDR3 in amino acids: CASRQGASNQPQHF. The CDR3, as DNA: TGTGCCAGCCGACAGGGGGCGAGCAATCAGCCCCAGCATTTT.

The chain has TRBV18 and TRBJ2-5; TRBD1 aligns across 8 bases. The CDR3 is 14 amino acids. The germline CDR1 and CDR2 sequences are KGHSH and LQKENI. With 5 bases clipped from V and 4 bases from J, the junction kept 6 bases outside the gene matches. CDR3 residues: CASSATGGVETQYF. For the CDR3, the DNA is TGTGCCAGCTCAGCTACAGGGGGAGTAGAGACCCAGTACTTC.

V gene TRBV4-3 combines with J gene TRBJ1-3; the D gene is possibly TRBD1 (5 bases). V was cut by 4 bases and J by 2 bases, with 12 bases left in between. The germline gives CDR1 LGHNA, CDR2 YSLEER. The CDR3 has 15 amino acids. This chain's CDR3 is CASSRVGGTGNTIYF. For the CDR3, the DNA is TGCGCCAGCAGCCGCGTCGGGGGGACTGGAAACACCATATATTTT.

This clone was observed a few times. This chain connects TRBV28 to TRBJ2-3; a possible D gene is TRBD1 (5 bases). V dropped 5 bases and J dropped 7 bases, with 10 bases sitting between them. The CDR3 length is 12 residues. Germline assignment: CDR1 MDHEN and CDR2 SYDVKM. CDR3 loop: CASSGPGNTQYF. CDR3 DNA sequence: TGTGCCAGCAGTGGTCCAGGGAATACGCAGTATTTT.

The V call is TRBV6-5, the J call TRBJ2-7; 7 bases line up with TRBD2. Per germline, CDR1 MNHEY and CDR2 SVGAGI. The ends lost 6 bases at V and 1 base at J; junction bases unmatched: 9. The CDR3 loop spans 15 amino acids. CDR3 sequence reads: CASRGGPSGSYEQYF. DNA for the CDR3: TGTGCCAGCAGGGGGGGTCCTAGCGGATCCTACGAGCAGTACTTC.

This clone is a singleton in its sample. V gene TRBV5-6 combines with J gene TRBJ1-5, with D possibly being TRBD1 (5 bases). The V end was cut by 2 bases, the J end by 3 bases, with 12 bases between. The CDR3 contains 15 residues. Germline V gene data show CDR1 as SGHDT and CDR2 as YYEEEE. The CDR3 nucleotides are TGTGCCAGCAGCTTCACCGACAGACCCAATCAGCCCCAGCATTTT. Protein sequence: CASSFTDRPNQPQHF.

CDR3 nucleotide sequence: TGTGCCAGCAGACTAAGACTAGCGGGAGACGATACGCAGTATTTT. It yields the protein CASRLRLAGDDTQYF. The rearrangement joins TRBV7-6 to TRBJ2-3; 12 bases fit TRBD2. The CDR3 runs to 15 residues. CDR1 is SGHVS, CDR2 FNYEAQ, per germline. J was trimmed by 6 bases and V by 6 bases; bases with no gene match: 7.

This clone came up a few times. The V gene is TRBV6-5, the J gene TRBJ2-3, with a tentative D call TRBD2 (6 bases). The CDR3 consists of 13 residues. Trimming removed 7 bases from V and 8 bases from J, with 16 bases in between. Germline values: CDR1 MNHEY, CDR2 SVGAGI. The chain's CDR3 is CASTPGGEGTQYF. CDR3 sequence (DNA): TGTGCCAGCACCCCCGGGGGTGAGGGTACGCAGTATTTT.

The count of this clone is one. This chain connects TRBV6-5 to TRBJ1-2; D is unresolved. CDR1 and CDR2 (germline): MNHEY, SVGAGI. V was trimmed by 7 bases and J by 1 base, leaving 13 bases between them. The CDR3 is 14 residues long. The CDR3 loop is CASTNHGVNYGYTF. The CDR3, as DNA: TGTGCCAGCACGAATCACGGGGTTAACTATGGCTACACCTTC.

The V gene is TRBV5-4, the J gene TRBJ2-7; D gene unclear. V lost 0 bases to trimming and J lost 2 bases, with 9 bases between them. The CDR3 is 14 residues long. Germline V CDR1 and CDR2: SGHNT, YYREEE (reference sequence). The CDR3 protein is CASSLERPPYEQYF. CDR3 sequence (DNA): TGTGCCAGCAGCTTGGAGAGGCCCCCCTACGAGCAGTACTTC.

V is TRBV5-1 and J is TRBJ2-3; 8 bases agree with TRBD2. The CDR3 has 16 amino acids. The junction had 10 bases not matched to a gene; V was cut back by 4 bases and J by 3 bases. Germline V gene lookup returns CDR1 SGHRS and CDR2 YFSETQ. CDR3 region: CASSGSSGSATDTQYF. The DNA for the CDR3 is TGCGCCAGCAGCGGGTCTAGCGGGTCGGCGACAGATACGCAGTATTTT.

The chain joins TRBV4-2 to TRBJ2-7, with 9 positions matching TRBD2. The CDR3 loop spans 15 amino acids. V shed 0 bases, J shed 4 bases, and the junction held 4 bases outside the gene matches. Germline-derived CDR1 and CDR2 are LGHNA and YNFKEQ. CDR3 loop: CASSQDWAGGYEQYF. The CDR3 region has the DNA TGTGCCAGCAGCCAAGATTGGGCGGGAGGGTACGAGCAGTACTTC.

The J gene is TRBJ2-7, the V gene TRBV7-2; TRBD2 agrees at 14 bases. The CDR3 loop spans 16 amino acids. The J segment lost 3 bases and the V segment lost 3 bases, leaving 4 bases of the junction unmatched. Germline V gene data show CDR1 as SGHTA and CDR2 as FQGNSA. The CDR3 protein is CASSLTSGRVSYEQYF. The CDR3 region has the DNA TGTGCCAGCAGCTTGACTAGCGGGAGGGTAAGCTACGAGCAGTACTTC. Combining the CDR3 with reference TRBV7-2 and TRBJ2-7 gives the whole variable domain GAGVSQSPSNKVTEKGKDVELRCDPISGHTALYWYRQSLGQGLEFLIYFQGNSAPDKSGLPSDRFSAERTGGSVSTLTIQRTQQEDSAVYLCASSLTSGRVSYEQYFGPGTRLTVT.

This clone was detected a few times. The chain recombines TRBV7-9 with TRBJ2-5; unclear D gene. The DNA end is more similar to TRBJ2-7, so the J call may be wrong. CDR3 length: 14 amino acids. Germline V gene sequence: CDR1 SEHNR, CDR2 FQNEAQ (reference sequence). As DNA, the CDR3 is TGTGCCAGCAGCTCGTCGCTTAGCTCCTACGAGCAGTACTTC. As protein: CASSSSLSSYEQYF.

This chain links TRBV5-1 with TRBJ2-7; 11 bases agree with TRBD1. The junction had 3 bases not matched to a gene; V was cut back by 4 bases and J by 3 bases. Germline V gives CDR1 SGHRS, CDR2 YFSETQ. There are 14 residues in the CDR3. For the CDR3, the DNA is TGCGCCAGCAGCCCGGGGACAGGGGGCTACGAGCAGTACTTC. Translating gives CASSPGTGGYEQYF.

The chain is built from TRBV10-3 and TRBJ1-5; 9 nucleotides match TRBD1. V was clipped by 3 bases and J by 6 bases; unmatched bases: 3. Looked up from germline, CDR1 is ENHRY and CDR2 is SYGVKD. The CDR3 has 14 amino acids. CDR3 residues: CAISETDRGQPQHF. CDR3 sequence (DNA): TGTGCCATCAGTGAAACGGACAGGGGTCAGCCCCAGCATTTT.

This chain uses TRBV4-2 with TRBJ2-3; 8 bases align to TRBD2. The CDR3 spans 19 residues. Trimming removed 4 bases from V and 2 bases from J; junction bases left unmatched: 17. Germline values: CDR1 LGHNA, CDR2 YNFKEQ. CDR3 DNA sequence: TGTGCCAGCAGCCTTGACGGAATAGGCGCGGGAGGTGTCACAGATACGCAGTATTTT. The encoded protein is CASSLDGIGAGGVTDTQYF.

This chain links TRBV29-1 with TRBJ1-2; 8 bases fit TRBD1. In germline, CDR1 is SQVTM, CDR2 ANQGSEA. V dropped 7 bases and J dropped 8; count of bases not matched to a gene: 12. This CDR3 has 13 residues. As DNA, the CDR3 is TGCAGCGCCCCGTCCCGGACAGGGAACGGCTACACCTTC. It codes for CSAPSRTGNGYTF.

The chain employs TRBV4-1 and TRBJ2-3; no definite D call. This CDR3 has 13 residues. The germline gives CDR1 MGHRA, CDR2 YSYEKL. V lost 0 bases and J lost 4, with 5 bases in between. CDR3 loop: CASSQENSDTQYF. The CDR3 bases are TGCGCCAGCAGCCAAGAGAACTCAGATACGCAGTATTTT.

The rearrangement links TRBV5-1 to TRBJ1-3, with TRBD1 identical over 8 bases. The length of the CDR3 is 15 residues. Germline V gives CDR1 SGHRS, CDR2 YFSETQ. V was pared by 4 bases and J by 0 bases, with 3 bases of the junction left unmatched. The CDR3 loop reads CASSTGGSSGNTIYF. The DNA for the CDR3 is TGCGCCAGCAGCACAGGGGGAAGCTCTGGAAACACCATATATTTT.

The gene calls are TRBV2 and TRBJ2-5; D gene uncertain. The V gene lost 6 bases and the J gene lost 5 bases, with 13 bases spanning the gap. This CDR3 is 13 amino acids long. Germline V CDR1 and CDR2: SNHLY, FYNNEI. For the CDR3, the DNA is TGTGCCAGCAGCAACGACTTATCTGAGACCCAGTACTTC. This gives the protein CASSNDLSETQYF.

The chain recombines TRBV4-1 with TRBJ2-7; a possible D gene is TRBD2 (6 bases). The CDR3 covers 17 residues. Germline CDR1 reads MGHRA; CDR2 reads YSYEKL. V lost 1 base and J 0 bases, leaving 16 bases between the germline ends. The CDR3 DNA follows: TGCGCCAGCAGCCAAGTTTCAGCCGGGAGTCTCTCCTACGAGCAGTACTTC. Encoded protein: CASSQVSAGSLSYEQYF.

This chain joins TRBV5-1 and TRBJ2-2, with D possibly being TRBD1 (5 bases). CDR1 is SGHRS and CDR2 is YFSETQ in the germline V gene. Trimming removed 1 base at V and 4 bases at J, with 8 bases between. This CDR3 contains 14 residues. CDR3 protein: CASSLRGFTGELFF. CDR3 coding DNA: TGCGCCAGCAGCTTGAGGGGATTCACCGGGGAGCTGTTTTTT.

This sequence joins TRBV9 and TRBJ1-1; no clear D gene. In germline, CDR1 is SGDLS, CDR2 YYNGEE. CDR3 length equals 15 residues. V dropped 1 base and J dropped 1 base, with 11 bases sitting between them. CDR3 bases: TGTGCCAGCAGCGTAACTGGCAGGCCGAACACTGAAGCTTTCTTT. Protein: CASSVTGRPNTEAFF.

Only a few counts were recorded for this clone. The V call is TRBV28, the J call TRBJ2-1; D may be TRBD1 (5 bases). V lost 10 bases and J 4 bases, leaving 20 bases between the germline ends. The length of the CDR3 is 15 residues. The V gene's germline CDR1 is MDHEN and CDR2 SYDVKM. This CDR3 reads CATSPAGKEYNEQFF. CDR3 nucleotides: TGTGCCACCTCCCCGGCAGGGAAGGAATACAATGAGCAGTTCTTC.

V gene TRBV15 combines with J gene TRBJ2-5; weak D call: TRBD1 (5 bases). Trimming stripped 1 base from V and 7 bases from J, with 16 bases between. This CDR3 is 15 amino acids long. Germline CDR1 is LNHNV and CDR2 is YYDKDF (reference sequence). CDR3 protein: CATSRVPGYPRTQYF. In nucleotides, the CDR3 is TGTGCCACCAGCAGAGTTCCAGGGTACCCCCGGACCCAGTACTTC.

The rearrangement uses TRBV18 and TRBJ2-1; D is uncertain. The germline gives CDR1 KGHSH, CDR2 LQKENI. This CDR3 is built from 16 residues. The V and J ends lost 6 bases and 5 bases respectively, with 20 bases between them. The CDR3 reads CASSPRGPAFDNEQFF. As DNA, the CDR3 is TGTGCCAGCTCTCCCCGAGGCCCCGCGTTTGACAATGAGCAGTTCTTC.

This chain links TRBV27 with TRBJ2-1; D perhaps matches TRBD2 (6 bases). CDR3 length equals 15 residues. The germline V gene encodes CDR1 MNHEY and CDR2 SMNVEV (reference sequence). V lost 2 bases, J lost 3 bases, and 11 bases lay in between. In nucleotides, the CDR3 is TGTGCCAGCAGTTTAGTGGCGGAGGGCTACAATGAGCAGTTCTTC. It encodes CASSLVAEGYNEQFF.

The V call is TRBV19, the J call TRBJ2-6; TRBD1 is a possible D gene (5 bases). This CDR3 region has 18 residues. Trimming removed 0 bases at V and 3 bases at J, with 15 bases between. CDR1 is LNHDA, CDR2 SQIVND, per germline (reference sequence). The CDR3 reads CASSIDQRQLIGANVLTF. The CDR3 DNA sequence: TGTGCCAGTAGTATAGATCAAAGACAGCTTATTGGGGCCAACGTCCTGACTTTC.

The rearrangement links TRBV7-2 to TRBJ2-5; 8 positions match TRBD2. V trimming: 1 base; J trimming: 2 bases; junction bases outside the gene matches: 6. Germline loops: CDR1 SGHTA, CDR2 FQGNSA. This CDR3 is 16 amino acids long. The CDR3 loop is CASSLDFAGGQETQYF. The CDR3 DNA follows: TGTGCCAGCAGCTTAGACTTCGCGGGGGGTCAAGAGACCCAGTACTTC.

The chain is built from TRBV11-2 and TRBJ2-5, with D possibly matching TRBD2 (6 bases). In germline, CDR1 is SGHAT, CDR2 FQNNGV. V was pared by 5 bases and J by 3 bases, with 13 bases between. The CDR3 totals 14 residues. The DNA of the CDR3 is TGTGCCAGCAGCCCAAATATAGCGGAAGAGACCCAGTACTTC. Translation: CASSPNIAEETQYF. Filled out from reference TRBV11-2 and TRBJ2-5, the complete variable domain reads EAGVAQSPRYKIIEKRQSVAFWCNPISGHATLYWYQQILGQGPKLLIQFQNNGVVDDSQLPKDRFSAERLKGVDSTLKIQPAKLEDSAVYLCASSPNIAEETQYFGPGTRLLVL.

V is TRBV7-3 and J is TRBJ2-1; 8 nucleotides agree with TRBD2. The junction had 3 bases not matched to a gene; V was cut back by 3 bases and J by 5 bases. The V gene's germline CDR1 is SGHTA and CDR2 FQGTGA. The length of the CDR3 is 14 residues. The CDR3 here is CASSLAGGNNEQFF. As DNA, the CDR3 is TGTGCCAGCAGCTTGGCGGGAGGAAACAATGAGCAGTTCTTC.